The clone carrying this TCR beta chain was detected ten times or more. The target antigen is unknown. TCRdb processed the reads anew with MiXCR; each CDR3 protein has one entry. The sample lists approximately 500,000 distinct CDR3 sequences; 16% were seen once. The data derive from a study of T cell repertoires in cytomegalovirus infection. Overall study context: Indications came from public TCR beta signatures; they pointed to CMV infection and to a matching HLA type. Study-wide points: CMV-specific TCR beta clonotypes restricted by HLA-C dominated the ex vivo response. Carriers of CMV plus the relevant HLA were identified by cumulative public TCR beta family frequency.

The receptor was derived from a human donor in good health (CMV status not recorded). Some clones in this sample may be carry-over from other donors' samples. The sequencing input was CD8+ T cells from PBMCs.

The CDR3 sequence is CAISFQDFNSYEQYF. The CDR3 bases are TGTGCCATCTCTTTTCAGGACTTCAACTCCTACGAGCAGTACTTC. The rearrangement joins TRBV10-3 to TRBJ2-7; a possible D gene is TRBD2 (5 bases). The CDR3 has 15 amino acids. V lost 8 bases, J lost 0 bases, and 17 bases lay in between. CDR1 and CDR2 from the germline V gene are ENHRY and SYGVKD.